The text below deals with one T cell receptor (beta chain). Its antigen remains unidentified. Clones were sequenced by immunoSEQ multiplex PCR, and TCRdb holds only the in-frame ones, with some missing. The sample has roughly 2.4 million clones, nearly 97% seen once. These data are taken from a study of shared clonotypes between healthy human individuals. Background on the study: Samples came from a couple of female and a few male donors aged 18 to 49.

Findings and caveats of the study: An effect of sequencing depth on clonotype sharing among donors was expected. What rarefaction showed was incomplete sorted-subset sequencing despite large depth. When naive CD4 clonotypes were compared across a few donors, 4% to 6.5% were shared.

The germline CDR1 and CDR2 sequences are MNHEY and SVGAGI. V was trimmed by 6 bases and J by 1 base, leaving 12 bases between them. The CDR3 is 14 amino acids. The sequence was collected from a man younger than 30 in good health. Sample: naive CD4+ T cells sorted from blood. Subset denoted: CD45RA+ positively selected. This chain joins TRBV6-5 and TRBJ2-5; the D is unclear. CDR3 amino acids: CASSRDPLQETQYF. The CDR3 DNA is TGTGCCAGCAGCCGAGACCCGCTCCAAGAGACCCAGTACTTC.